These 13 T cell receptor beta chains share one sample of origin, sequenced in a study of lymphopenia after photon versus proton radiotherapy. Sequencing was performed with immunoSEQ multiplex PCR; in TCRdb, only in-frame clones are kept and a portion is missing. The table includes 150,000 to 200,000 clones, more than 85% detected once. Sequenced material: peripheral blood, taken from a patient treated with photon-based radiotherapy. Source of these receptors: a man between 45 and 60 years old with gastric cancer.

This clone occurred once. This sequence joins TRBV11-2 and TRBJ2-1, with 12 bases that match TRBD2. The CDR3 has 15 residues. J was trimmed by 8 bases and V by 4 bases; bases with no gene match: 6. Germline V lookup: CDR1 SGHAT, CDR2 FQNNGV. CDR3 in amino acids: CASSSRLAGDDEQFF. Written as DNA, the CDR3 is TGTGCCAGCAGCTCGAGACTAGCGGGAGACGATGAGCAGTTCTTC.

V and J are TRBV7-2 and TRBJ2-3; D might be TRBD2 (5 bases). The CDR3 length is 15 residues. CDR1 and CDR2 from the germline V gene are SGHTA and FQGNSA. The V end was cut by 2 bases, the J end by 3 bases, with 12 bases between. CDR3 sequence (DNA): TGTGCCAGCAGCTTATACGGGATTTTAACAGATACGCAGTATTTT. Protein: CASSLYGILTDTQYF.

This clone is a singleton in its sample. The chain couples TRBV29-1 to TRBJ1-1; D perhaps matches TRBD1 (6 bases). V was clipped by 6 bases and J by 0 bases, with 11 bases between them. The germline V gene encodes CDR1 SQVTM and CDR2 ANQGSEA. CDR3 length equals 13 residues. DNA for the CDR3: TGCAGCGTCCCCGGACAGTTGAACACTGAAGCTTTCTTT. Its translation: CSVPGQLNTEAFF.

This clone was seen just once. The chain joins TRBV5-4 to TRBJ2-6; D gene unclear. The CDR3 totals 15 residues. V gave up 0 bases and J gave up 4 bases, with 8 bases separating them. Germline CDR1 and CDR2: SGHNT and YYREEE (reference sequence). The chain's CDR3 is CASSLASSGANVLTF. Here the CDR3 DNA reads TGTGCCAGCAGCTTGGCATCAAGCGGGGCCAACGTCCTGACTTTC.

This clone was counted a single time. This sequence joins TRBV5-1 and TRBJ2-7; 10 bases agree with TRBD1. Trimming cost V 3 bases and J 2 bases; bases outside gene matches: 2. CDR3 length: 14 residues. The V gene's germline CDR1 is SGHRS and CDR2 YFSETQ. The CDR3 region has the DNA TGCGCCAGCAGCTCGACAGGGGGCCCCTACGAGCAGTACTTC. Protein: CASSSTGGPYEQYF.

This clone has just one count. This chain uses TRBV6-6 with TRBJ2-1; D could derive from TRBD1 or TRBD2 (5 bases each). Germline V gene lookup returns CDR1 MNHNY and CDR2 SVGAGI (reference sequence). The CDR3 runs 10 residues. V lost 10 bases and J lost 7, with 8 bases in between. The CDR3 sequence is CATGGNEQFF. CDR3 nucleotide sequence: TGTGCCACTGGGGGAAATGAGCAGTTCTTC.

Comment on this clone: Within the sample, other DNA sequences also encode this same CDR3. V gene TRBV19 combines with J gene TRBJ2-6, with 7 bases matching TRBD1. V gave up 4 bases and J gave up 2 bases; unmatched junction bases: 2. This CDR3 is built from 15 residues. The germline CDR1 and CDR2 sequences are LNHDA and SQIVND (reference sequence). The CDR3 sequence is CASSTDRAGANVLTF. The CDR3 coding sequence is TGTGCCAGTAGTACCGACAGGGCTGGGGCCAACGTCCTGACTTTC.

The chain employs TRBV5-6 and TRBJ2-6, with D perhaps TRBD1 (6 bases). Trimming took 2 bases from V and 1 from J, leaving 7 bases between them. CDR3 size: 15 residues. In germline, CDR1 is SGHDT, CDR2 YYEEEE. The CDR3: CASSLQGSGANVLTF. The DNA of the CDR3 is TGTGCCAGCAGCTTACAGGGTTCTGGGGCCAACGTCCTGACTTTC.

The chain links TRBV15 to TRBJ2-3, with 7 bases aligning to TRBD2. CDR1 LNHNV and CDR2 YYDKDF come from the germline V gene (reference sequence). Losses at the gene ends were 1 base for V and 4 bases for J; bases not matched to a gene: 11. The CDR3 consists of 17 residues. CDR3 in amino acids: CATSRAMRAGSSDTQYF. The CDR3 bases are TGTGCCACCAGCAGAGCCATGCGAGCGGGAAGCTCAGATACGCAGTATTTT.

This rearrangement joins TRBV5-1 to TRBJ2-7, with a weak D call TRBD2 (5 bases). Per germline, CDR1 SGHRS and CDR2 YFSETQ. Trimming shortened V by 5 bases and J by 0 bases, and 21 bases separated the two germline ends. The CDR3 covers 17 residues. In nucleotides, the CDR3 is TGCGCCAGCAGGCGGAATAGCGACCCCTTGAGCTCCTACGAGCAGTACTTC. Translation gives CASRRNSDPLSSYEQYF. Full variable domain (remainder filled in from reference TRBV5-1 and TRBJ2-7): KAGVTQTPRYLIKTRGQQVTLSCSPISGHRSVSWYQQTPGQGLQFLFEYFSETQRNKGNFPGRFSGRQFSNSRSEMNVSTLELGDSALYLCASRRNSDPLSSYEQYFGPGTRLTVT.

This chain uses TRBV10-2 with TRBJ2-3; TRBD2 is a possible D gene (7 bases). From germline, CDR1 is WSHSY and CDR2 SAAADI. Between the trimmed V and J ends, which lost 2 bases and 4 bases, there was a span of 16 bases. The CDR3 has 16 residues. The CDR3 DNA reads as TGCGCCAGCAGTGAGGGAGGGAGGGGGAGCGCAGATACGCAGTATTTT. Protein product: CASSEGGRGSADTQYF.

The chain is built from TRBV7-9 and TRBJ2-5; 10 bases are shared with TRBD2. This CDR3 region has 16 residues. The V and J ends lost 5 bases and 5 bases, in that order; junction bases with no gene match: 11. Looked up from germline, CDR1 is SEHNR and CDR2 is FQNEAQ (reference sequence). The CDR3 nucleotides read TGTGCCAGCAGCCGTCAGACTAGCGGGCGGCGGGAGACCCAGTACTTC. Its protein is CASSRQTSGRRETQYF.

The chain employs TRBV7-3 and TRBJ2-7; D remains ambiguous. The ends were cut back, 1 base at V and 5 bases at J, with 9 bases in the middle. CDR1 and CDR2 from the germline V gene are SGHTA and FQGTGA. The CDR3 loop spans 13 amino acids. CDR3 loop: CASSLRELDEQYF. The CDR3 nucleotides read TGTGCCAGCAGCTTAAGGGAACTCGACGAGCAGTACTTC.